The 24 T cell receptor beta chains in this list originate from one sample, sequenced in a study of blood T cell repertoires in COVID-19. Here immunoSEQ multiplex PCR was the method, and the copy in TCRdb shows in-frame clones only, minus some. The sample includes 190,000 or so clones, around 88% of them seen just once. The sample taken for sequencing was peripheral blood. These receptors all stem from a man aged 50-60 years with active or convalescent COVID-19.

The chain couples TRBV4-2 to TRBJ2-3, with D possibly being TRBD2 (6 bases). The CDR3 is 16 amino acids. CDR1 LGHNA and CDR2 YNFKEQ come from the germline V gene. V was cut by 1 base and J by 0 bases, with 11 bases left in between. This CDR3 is CASSQVSGESTDTQYF. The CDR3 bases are TGTGCCAGCAGCCAAGTTAGCGGAGAAAGCACAGATACGCAGTATTTT.

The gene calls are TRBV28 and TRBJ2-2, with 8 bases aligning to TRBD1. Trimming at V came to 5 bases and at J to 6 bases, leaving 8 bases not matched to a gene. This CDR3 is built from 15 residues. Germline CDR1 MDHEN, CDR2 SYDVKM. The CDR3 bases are TGTGCCAGCAGTCTCCCGGACAGGGAGGCCGGGGAGCTGTTTTTT. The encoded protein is CASSLPDREAGELFF. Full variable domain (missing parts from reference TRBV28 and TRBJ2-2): DVKVTQSSRYLVKRTGEKVFLECVQDMDHENMFWYRQDPGLGLRLIYFSYDVKMKEKGDIPEGYSVSREKKERFSLILESASTNQTSMYLCASSLPDREAGELFFGEGSRLTVL.

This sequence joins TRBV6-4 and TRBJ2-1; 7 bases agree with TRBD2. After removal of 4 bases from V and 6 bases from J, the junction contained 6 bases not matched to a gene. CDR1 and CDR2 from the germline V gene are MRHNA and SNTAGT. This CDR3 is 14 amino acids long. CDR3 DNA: TGTGCCAGCAGTGGGGAGGGAGGGCCCAATGAGCAGTTCTTC. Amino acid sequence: CASSGEGGPNEQFF.

In DNA, the CDR3 is TGTGCCATCCGAGCCGGGACAGCAAACTATGGCTACACCTTC. The encoded protein is CAIRAGTANYGYTF. V and J are TRBV6-5 and TRBJ1-2, with TRBD1 identical over 7 bases. With 10 bases clipped from V and 2 bases from J, the junction kept 10 bases outside the gene matches. Germline assignment: CDR1 MNHEY and CDR2 SVGAGI. CDR3 length: 14 amino acids.

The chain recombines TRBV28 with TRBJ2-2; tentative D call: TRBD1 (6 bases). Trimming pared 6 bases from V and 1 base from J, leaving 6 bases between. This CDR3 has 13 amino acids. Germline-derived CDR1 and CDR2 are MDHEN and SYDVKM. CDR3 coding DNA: TGTGCCAGCAGGGACAGGAACACCGGGGAGCTGTTTTTT. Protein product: CASRDRNTGELFF.

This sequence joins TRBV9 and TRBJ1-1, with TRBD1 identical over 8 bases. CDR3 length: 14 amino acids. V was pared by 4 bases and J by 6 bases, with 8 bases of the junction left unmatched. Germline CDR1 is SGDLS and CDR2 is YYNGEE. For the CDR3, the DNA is TGTGCCAGCAGCCCCACGACAGGGGAGGCTGAAGCTTTCTTT. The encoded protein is CASSPTTGEAEAFF. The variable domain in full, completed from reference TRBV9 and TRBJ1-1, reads DSGVTQTPKHLITATGQRVTLRCSPRSGDLSVYWYQQSLDQGLQFLIQYYNGEERAKGNILERFSAQQFPDLHSELNLSSLELGDSALYFCASSPTTGEAEAFFGQGTRLTVV.

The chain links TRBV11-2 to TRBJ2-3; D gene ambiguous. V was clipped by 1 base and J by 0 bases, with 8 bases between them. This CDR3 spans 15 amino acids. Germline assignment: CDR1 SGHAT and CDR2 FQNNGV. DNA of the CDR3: TGTGCCAGCAGCTTAGTCCCCCTTAGCACAGATACGCAGTATTTT. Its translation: CASSLVPLSTDTQYF.

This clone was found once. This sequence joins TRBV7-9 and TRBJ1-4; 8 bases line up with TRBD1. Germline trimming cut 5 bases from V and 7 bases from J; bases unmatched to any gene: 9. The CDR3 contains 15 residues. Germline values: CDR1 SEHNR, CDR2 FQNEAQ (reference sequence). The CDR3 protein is CASSIDRGSGEKLFF. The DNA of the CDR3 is TGTGCCAGCAGCATCGACAGGGGTTCGGGTGAAAAACTGTTTTTT.

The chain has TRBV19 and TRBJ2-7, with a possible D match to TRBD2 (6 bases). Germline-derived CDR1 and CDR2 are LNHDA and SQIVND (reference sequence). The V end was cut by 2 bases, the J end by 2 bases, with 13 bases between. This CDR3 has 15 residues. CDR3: CASSISGGNTYEQYF. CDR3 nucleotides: TGTGCCAGTAGTATAAGCGGCGGGAACACCTACGAGCAGTACTTC.

The CDR3 bases are TGTGCCAGCAGCAAGGGACAGGGCGAGGAAAAACTGTTTTTT. Translation gives CASSKGQGEEKLFF. V and J are TRBV11-2 and TRBJ1-4; 9 bases are a match to TRBD1. The CDR3 contains 14 residues. Germline trimming cut 5 bases from V and 8 bases from J; bases unmatched to any gene: 6. Germline assignment: CDR1 SGHAT and CDR2 FQNNGV.

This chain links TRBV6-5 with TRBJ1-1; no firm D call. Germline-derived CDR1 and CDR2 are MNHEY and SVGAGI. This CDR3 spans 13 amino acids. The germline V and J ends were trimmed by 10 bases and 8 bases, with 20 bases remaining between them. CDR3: CATSFLGVGEAFF. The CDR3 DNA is TGTGCCACCAGCTTTTTGGGTGTCGGGGAAGCTTTCTTT.

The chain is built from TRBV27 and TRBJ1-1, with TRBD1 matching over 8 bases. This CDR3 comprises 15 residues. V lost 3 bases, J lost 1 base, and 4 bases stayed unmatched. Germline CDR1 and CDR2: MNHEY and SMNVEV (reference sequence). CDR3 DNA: TGTGCCAGCAGTTTGCTAACAGGGGGGAACACTGAAGCTTTCTTT. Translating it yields CASSLLTGGNTEAFF.

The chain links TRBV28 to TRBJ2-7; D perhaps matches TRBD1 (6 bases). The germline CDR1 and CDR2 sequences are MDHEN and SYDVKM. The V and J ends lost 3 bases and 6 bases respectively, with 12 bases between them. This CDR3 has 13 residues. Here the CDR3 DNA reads TGTGCCAGCAGTTTTCAGGGGTACGGCGAGCAGTACTTC. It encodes CASSFQGYGEQYF.

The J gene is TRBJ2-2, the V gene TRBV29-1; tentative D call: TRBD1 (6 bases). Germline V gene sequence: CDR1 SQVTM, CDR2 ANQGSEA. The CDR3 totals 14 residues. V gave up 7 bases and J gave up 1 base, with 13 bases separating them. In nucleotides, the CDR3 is TGCAGCGCCCGGCAGGGACAGAACACCGGGGAGCTGTTTTTT. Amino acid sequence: CSARQGQNTGELFF.

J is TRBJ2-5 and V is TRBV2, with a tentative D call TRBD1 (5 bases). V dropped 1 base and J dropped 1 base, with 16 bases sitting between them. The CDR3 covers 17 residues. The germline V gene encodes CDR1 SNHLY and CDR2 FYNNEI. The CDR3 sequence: CASSEGWGSPFQETQYF. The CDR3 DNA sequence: TGTGCCAGCAGTGAAGGTTGGGGCAGCCCCTTCCAAGAGACCCAGTACTTC.

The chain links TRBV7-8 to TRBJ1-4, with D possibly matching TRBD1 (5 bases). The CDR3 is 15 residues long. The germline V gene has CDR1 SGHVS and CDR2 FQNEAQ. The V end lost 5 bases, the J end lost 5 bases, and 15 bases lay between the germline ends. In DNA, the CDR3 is TGTGCCAGCAGCCCTTTTTGGGGGGACAATGAAAAACTGTTTTTT. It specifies CASSPFWGDNEKLFF.

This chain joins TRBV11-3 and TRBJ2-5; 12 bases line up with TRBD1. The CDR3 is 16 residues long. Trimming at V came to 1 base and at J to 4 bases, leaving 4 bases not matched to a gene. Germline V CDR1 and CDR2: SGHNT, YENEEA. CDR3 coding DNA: TGTGCCAGCAGCTTAGTAGGGACAGGGGGCGGAGAGACCCAGTACTTC. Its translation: CASSLVGTGGGETQYF.

CDR3 region: CASSPDPRNTIYF. Written as DNA, the CDR3 is TGTGCCAGCAGTCCCGACCCGAGGAACACCATATATTTT. This chain joins TRBV6-6 and TRBJ1-3; D unresolved. V lost 5 bases, J lost 7 bases, and 12 bases lay in between. Germline V lookup: CDR1 MNHNY, CDR2 SVGAGI (reference sequence). The CDR3 length is 13 residues.

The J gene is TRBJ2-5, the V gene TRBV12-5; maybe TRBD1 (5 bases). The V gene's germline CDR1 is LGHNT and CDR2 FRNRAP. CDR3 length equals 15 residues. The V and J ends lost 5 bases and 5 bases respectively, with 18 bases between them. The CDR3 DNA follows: TGTGCTAGTGGTCTAGGCCCAGGGAAGTGGGAGACCCAGTACTTC. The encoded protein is CASGLGPGKWETQYF.

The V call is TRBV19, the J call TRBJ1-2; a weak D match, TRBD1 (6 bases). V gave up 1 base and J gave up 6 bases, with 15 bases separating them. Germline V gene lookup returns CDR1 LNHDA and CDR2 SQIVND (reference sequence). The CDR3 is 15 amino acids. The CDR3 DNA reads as TGTGCCAGTAGTATAGCTCAGGGGCCCTTTGATGGCTACACCTTC. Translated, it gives CASSIAQGPFDGYTF.

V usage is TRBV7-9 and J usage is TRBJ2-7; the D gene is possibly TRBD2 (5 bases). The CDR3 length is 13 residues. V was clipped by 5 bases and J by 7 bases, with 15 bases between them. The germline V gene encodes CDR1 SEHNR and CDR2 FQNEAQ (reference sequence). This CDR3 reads CASSPQPGGEQYF. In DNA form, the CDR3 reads TGTGCCAGCAGCCCCCAGCCCGGCGGGGAGCAGTACTTC.

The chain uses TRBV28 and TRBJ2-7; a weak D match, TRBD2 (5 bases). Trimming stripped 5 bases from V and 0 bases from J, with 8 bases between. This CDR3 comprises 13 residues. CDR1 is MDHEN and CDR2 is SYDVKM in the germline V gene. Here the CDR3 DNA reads TGTGCCAGCAGTCCCGGGGACTCCTACGAGCAGTACTTC. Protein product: CASSPGDSYEQYF.

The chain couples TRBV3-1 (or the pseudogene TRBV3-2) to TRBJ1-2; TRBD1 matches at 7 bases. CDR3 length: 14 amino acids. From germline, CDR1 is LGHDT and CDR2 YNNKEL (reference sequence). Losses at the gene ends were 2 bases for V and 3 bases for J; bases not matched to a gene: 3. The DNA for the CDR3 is TGTGCCAGCAGCCAAAGTGACAGGGACTATGGCTACACCTTC. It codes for CASSQSDRDYGYTF.

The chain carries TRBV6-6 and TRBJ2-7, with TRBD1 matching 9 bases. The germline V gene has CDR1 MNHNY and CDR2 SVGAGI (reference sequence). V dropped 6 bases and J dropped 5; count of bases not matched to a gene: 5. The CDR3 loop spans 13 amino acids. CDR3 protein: CASRGTGSNEQYF. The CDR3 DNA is TGTGCCAGCAGGGGGACAGGGAGCAACGAGCAGTACTTC.